One and the same sample provided the 9 T cell receptor beta chains below, sequenced in a study of vaccination and CD4 T cells after COVID-19. For these receptors, no antigen is known. The Oncomine TCR Beta short-read assay was applied to DNA of cultured CD4+ T cells. TCRdb analysed the PCR reads with MiXCR anew, one entry per CDR3 protein. The sample shows 9,000 to 10,000 distinct CDR3 sequences, 45% of them seen only once. The treatment here: roughly ten-day PBMC culture with coronavirus spike peptide pools or control peptides (ViraFEST assay). The sequenced material came from CD4+ T cells from blood, cultured in vitro. These receptors were taken from a human donor who had recovered from COVID-19.

The chain has TRBV24-1 and TRBJ2-1, with 9 bases fitting TRBD2. The ends lost 6 bases at V and 0 bases at J; junction bases unmatched: 5. The length of the CDR3 is 16 residues. Germline values: CDR1 KGHDR, CDR2 SFDVKD. In DNA form, the CDR3 reads TGTGCCACCAGTCCTATTAGCGGGAGCTCCTACAATGAGCAGTTCTTC. Amino acid sequence: CATSPISGSSYNEQFF.

Only a few counts were recorded for this clonotype. V and J are TRBV9 and TRBJ2-7; TRBD1 aligns across 10 bases. The length of the CDR3 is 13 residues. Trimming took 5 bases from V and 2 from J; bases not matched to a gene: 1. Germline values: CDR1 SGDLS, CDR2 YYNGEE. The CDR3 DNA is TGTGCCAGCAGGGGACAGGGGACCTACGAGCAGTACTTC. Protein product: CASRGQGTYEQYF.

By sample share, this clonotype is hyperexpanded. This chain uses TRBV20-1 with TRBJ2-3, with D possibly TRBD1 on 6 matching bases. The CDR3 is 15 residues long. Trimming left V 6 bases short and J 3 bases short, with 19 bases between. Germline V gene lookup returns CDR1 DFQATT and CDR2 SNEGSKA (reference sequence). CDR3 DNA: TGCAGTGCCCACAACCGGGACAAAGGGACAGATACGCAGTATTTT. This encodes CSAHNRDKGTDTQYF.

This clonotype has only a few counts. The chain joins TRBV21-1 to TRBJ2-5; the tabulated D call, TRBD2, remains unverified against the DNA. TRBV21-1 constitutes a pseudogene. This CDR3 spans 24 amino acids. The CDR3 loop is CASSKGRTGEGTSGLSDKQETQYF. The CDR3 bases are TGTGCCAGCAGCAAAGGTCGGACAGGTGAGGGGACTAGCGGCCTCTCTGATAAACAAGAGACCCAGTACTTC.

Only a few counts were recorded for this clonotype. The V call is TRBV6-5, the J call TRBJ1-6, with D possibly being TRBD1 (5 bases). CDR1 and CDR2 (germline): MNHEY, SVGAGI. CDR3 length: 17 amino acids. Trimming removed 2 bases at V and 7 bases at J, with 18 bases between. The CDR3 region has the DNA TGTGCCAGCAGTTACGAGTTCCGGGGGGGAAGGAATTCACCCCTCCACTTT. Protein: CASSYEFRGGRNSPLHF.

The V gene is TRBV5-3, the J gene TRBJ2-5; D gene uncertain. TRBV5-3 is treated as an ORF (open reading frame) with a function not yet certain. The V end was cut by 0 bases, the J end by 6 bases, with 3 bases between. The CDR3 has 11 residues. The CDR3 spells CARSLGQTQYF. The CDR3, as DNA: TGTGCCAGAAGCTTGGGGCAGACCCAGTACTTC.

The chain employs TRBV2 and TRBJ2-7; 9 nucleotides agree with TRBD1. CDR1 is SNHLY and CDR2 is FYNNEI in the germline V gene. The CDR3 is made up of 14 amino acids. J lost 6 bases, V lost 4 bases, and 7 bases had no gene match. The CDR3, as DNA: TGTGCCAGCAGTGGCCCCACAGGGGGCCTCGAGCAGTACTTC. This gives the protein CASSGPTGGLEQYF.

V and J are TRBV6-2 or TRBV6-3 and TRBJ1-5; 8 nucleotides line up with TRBD1. V dropped 4 bases and J dropped 7; count of bases not matched to a gene: 9. The CDR3 sequence is 15 residues long. CDR1 is MNHEY, CDR2 SVGEGT, per germline. The CDR3 here is CASSSVDRGRQPQHF. CDR3 nucleotides: TGTGCCAGCAGTTCCGTAGACAGGGGTCGCCAGCCCCAGCATTTT.

V gene TRBV11-2 combines with J gene TRBJ2-3, with 8 nucleotides matching TRBD1. This CDR3 has 14 amino acids. Unmatched junction bases numbered 7, after V lost 6 bases and J lost 5 bases. Germline V gives CDR1 SGHAT, CDR2 FQNNGV. CDR3 bases: TGTGCCAGCAGTTTTCAGGGGGCAAAAGATACGCAGTATTTT. Encoded protein: CASSFQGAKDTQYF.